Included here is one TCR beta chain sequence, with context. The antigen remains unidentified. The CDR3 consists of 12 residues. The germline CDR1 and CDR2 sequences are GTSNPN and SVGIG (reference sequence). V dropped 2 bases and J dropped 4 bases, with 8 bases sitting between them. Treatment reported: oral pan-JAK inhibitor, 5-10 mg twice daily. Both peripheral blood and punch biopsies of lesional scalp skin were obtained from patients who had alopecia areata. These data originate in a study of CD8+ T cells in alopecia areata. Study information: The SALT score measured affected scalp surface percentage in treated patients. Findings and limits, study-wide: Many expanded lesional clones remained in scalp and blood on tofacitinib. Scalp clonality and expanded CD8+ clones among the top 100 fell significantly with tofacitinib.

As the sequencing template, cDNA was produced by extracting RNA and reverse transcribing it. Profiling relied on immunoSEQ multiplex PCR, and the TCRdb table lists in-frame clones only, not all of them. The repertoire holds about 200,000 clones, 55% to 70% seen once, with around 3% in the top ten. The V and J genes are TRBV30 and TRBJ1-2; no reliable D call. This clonotype was obtained from a human donor with alopecia areata. The sequences come from CD4+ T cells sorted from blood, collected at week 4, from a patient treated with tofacitinib. This CDR3 is CAWSTGSYGYTF. The CDR3 region has the DNA TGTGCCTGGAGTACGGGCTCCTATGGCTACACCTTC.